This TCR beta chain comes out of a study of cytotoxic CD8 clonotypes in ibrutinib-treated CLL. Study-wide context: Response was recorded as partial in some 24 patients and complete in 2; at median roughly 70 months, about 14 remained remitted and some 12 had progressed. The study, taken as a whole, reports: Clonality was higher at baseline than in age-matched healthy donors and tracked circulating CD8+ T-cell counts. At progression, clonality fell back toward baseline after rising at ibrutinib response.

The intended depth for sequencing was 1 in 200,000 to 1 in 1 million T cells. Libraries were prepared by immunoSEQ multiplex PCR; TCRdb keeps only in-frame clonotypes and omits some of them. The sample contains roughly 150,000 clones, about 80% of which appear only once. Regarding this clone: Its antigen is undetermined.

V lost 1 base, J lost 2 bases, and 9 bases lay in between. The germline CDR1 and CDR2 sequences are SGHDN and FVKESK. This CDR3 spans 15 amino acids. The J gene is TRBJ2-1, the V gene TRBV14, with D possibly matching TRBD2 (6 bases). Sequencing used PBMCs, obtained after 12 months of ibrutinib treatment. The TCR sequence derives from a human donor with chronic lymphocytic leukemia. CDR3: CASSQGRDAYNEQFF. CDR3 DNA: TGTGCCAGCAGCCAAGGGCGGGACGCCTACAATGAGCAGTTCTTC.